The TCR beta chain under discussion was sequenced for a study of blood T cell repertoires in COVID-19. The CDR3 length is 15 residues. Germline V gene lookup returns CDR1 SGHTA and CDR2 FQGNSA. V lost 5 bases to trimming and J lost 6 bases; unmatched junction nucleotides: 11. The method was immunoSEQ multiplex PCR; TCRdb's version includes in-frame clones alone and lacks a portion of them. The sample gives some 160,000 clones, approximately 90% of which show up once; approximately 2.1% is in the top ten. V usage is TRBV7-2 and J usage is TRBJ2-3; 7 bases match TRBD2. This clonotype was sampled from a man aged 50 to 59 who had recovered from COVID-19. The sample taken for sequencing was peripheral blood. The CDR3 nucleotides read TGTGCCAGCAGCGGACCCGGGGGGATCCCTGATACGCAGTATTTT. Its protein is CASSGPGGIPDTQYF.